A selection of T cell receptor beta chains follows, all from one sample in a study of early T cells in non-severe SARS-CoV-2 infection. One entry per CDR3 protein, called by TCRdb with MiXCR from the 5' RACE reads. The sample includes roughly 51,000 distinct CDR3 sequences, approximately 7.6% of them seen just once. The material sequenced was whole blood. The receptors derive from an adult who was a healthcare worker with PCR-confirmed SARS-CoV-2 infection or an uninfected control (not recorded which). The conserved cysteine and the conserved F or W are not part of the CDR3 here.

TRBV10-3	TRBJ2-7	AISESTAAAGATYEQY
TRBV7-2	TRBJ1-5	ASSLRPFLDQPQH
TRBV6-5	TRBJ2-6	ASSYLNSGANVLT
TRBV4-3	TRBJ1-4	ASSQGFTGDNEKLF
TRBV28	TRBJ2-7	ASLLQGIGNEQY
TRBV7-9	TRBJ1-1	ASSSRGQPAF
TRBV20-1	TRBJ2-5	SAMLAGGLRETQY
TRBV11-2	TRBJ1-1	ASSLRRQGASTGGTEAF
TRBV10-3	TRBJ2-3	AISESTRAKPDTQY
TRBV5-1	TRBJ1-2	ASSLAEGSNYGYT
TRBV12-3/TRBV12-4	TRBJ2-3	ASTPRSQTTDTQY
TRBV11-2	TRBJ2-7	ASSLEVRSYEQY
TRBV7-2	TRBJ1-2	ASSLSLQGNYGYT
TRBV20-1	TRBJ1-1	SARDAPGLNTEAF
TRBV28	TRBJ1-1	ASSFFTDRGYMNTEAF
TRBV5-1	TRBJ1-1	ASSLGRAEAF
TRBV2	TRBJ2-2	ASNRQGPNTGELF
TRBV7-9	TRBJ2-5	ASSLSAYQETQY
TRBV18	TRBJ2-7	ASSRSRGPSEGEQY
TRBV20-1	TRBJ1-6	SAGDRANNSPLH
TRBV10-2	TRBJ1-1	ASRALKHDGNTEAF
TRBV4-2	TRBJ2-1	ASSQGLAMDEQF
TRBV12-3/TRBV12-4	TRBJ2-5	ASSVSGGGETQY
TRBV4-1	TRBJ1-4	ASSQEPATNEKLF
TRBV2	TRBJ2-3	ASRSGKDTQY
TRBV6-5	TRBJ2-3	ASRERGGPDTQY
TRBV20-1	TRBJ2-7	SARQEPLGEQY
TRBV4-1	TRBJ1-1	ASSQNRVGNTEAF
TRBV9	TRBJ2-3	ASTGTHATDTQY
TRBV20-1	TRBJ1-2	SARKDRGAYGYT
TRBV7-9	TRBJ1-4	ASSPRRTEGEKLF
TRBV4-3	TRBJ2-7	ASSQVPSSGGKQY
TRBV10-1	TRBJ2-7	ASSEGRGGPSSYEQY
TRBV7-9	TRBJ1-6	ASSVGVGSPLH
TRBV7-9	TRBJ1-4	ASSSGESANEKLF
TRBV6-6	TRBJ1-6	ASSQGNSPLH
TRBV7-8	TRBJ2-6	ASSLGGIGANVLT
TRBV5-4	TRBJ2-2	ASSFLAGGNTGELF
TRBV28	TRBJ2-3	ASTGLADTQY
TRBV20-1	TRBJ1-4	SARRDATNEKLF
TRBV27	TRBJ2-2	ASSLTGVNTGELF
TRBV10-1	TRBJ2-3	ASSQTGTATDTQY
TRBV6-6	TRBJ1-5	ASSSDSGRNNQPQH
TRBV5-1	TRBJ2-3	ASSSGQTTDTQY
TRBV24-1	TRBJ2-1	ATSEEGRGLNEQF
TRBV28	TRBJ2-2	ASRTGGNTGELF
TRBV3-1	TRBJ1-5	ASSQGPSQPQH
TRBV11-2	TRBJ1-6	ASSAGTGRNSPLH
TRBV12-3/TRBV12-4	TRBJ1-6	ASRSGRTNSPLH
TRBV11-3	TRBJ1-5	ASSQGGSNQPQH
TRBV14	TRBJ2-1	ASSNRAAGTSGYNEQF
TRBV28	TRBJ1-1	ASSQAGRANTEAF
TRBV7-3	TRBJ2-2	ASSPNYLSGAYTGELF
TRBV7-2	TRBJ1-2	ASSLRGQGLNYGYT